This T cell receptor (beta chain) was captured by sequencing in a study of blood T cell repertoires in COVID-19. The overall study: Samples representing acute and convalescent COVID-19 were sourced from the United States, Italy and Spain. T cells, B-cell-depleted T cells, or PBMCs provided the cDNA or gDNA that served as material.

From germline, CDR1 is SGHAT and CDR2 FQNNGV. V gave up 4 bases and J gave up 4 bases, with 14 bases separating them. The CDR3 covers 16 residues. Per the authors' pipeline: Amplification of reference gene primers was used by the study to estimate nucleated cell counts. TCRdb's table, derived via immunoSEQ multiplex PCR, lists solely in-frame clones and lacks some. Clone size and the V and J calls come from that table; the DNA yielded D and trimming. The sample records roughly 81,000 clones, approximately 86% being singletons. The sample consisted of peripheral blood. The J gene is TRBJ2-6, the V gene TRBV11-2, with D maybe TRBD2 (7 bases). This receptor was obtained from a man aged 35-49 years with acute or convalescent COVID-19. The CDR3 DNA reads TGTGCCAGCAGCTCCGGCGGGGGCAGGGGGGCCAACGTCCTGACTTTC. It translates to CASSSGGGRGANVLTF. The full variable domain, rest sourced from reference TRBV11-2 and TRBJ2-6, is EAGVAQSPRYKIIEKRQSVAFWCNPISGHATLYWYQQILGQGPKLLIQFQNNGVVDDSQLPKDRFSAERLKGVDSTLKIQPAKLEDSAVYLCASSSGGGRGANVLTFGAGSRLTVL.